These 13 T cell receptor beta chains originate from one sample sequenced in a study of shared clonotypes between healthy human individuals. Naive CD8 cells, CD45RO-negative and positively selected for CCR7, excluded terminally differentiated effector memory CD45RA+ cells. Clones were sequenced by immunoSEQ multiplex PCR, and TCRdb holds only the in-frame ones, with some missing. The sample yields about 2 million clones, over 85% seen once. The sample consisted of naive CD8+ T cells sorted from blood. The receptor set was obtained from a man between 18 and 35 years old in good health.

V usage is TRBV27 and J usage is TRBJ2-5; possible D gene TRBD1, 6 bases. The CDR3 is 15 residues long. Germline V gives CDR1 MNHEY, CDR2 SMNVEV (reference sequence). Trimming stripped 2 bases from V and 4 bases from J, with 14 bases between. The DNA of the CDR3 is TGTGCCAGCAGTTTAGCAGGGTGGACAGTAGAGACCCAGTACTTC. Protein: CASSLAGWTVETQYF.

This clone is a singleton in its sample. The chain joins TRBV5-1 to TRBJ2-7, with 9 bases lining up with TRBD1. V lost 4 bases, J lost 4 bases, and 9 bases stayed unmatched. The germline V gene encodes CDR1 SGHRS and CDR2 YFSETQ. This CDR3 contains 15 residues. CDR3 region: CASSAGQGREYEQYF. CDR3 DNA: TGCGCCAGCAGCGCCGGACAGGGGAGGGAGTACGAGCAGTACTTC.

The rearrangement links TRBV27 to TRBJ2-2, with 7 positions matching TRBD2. The CDR3 is 15 amino acids. Germline V gives CDR1 MNHEY, CDR2 SMNVEV (reference sequence). V trimming: 3 bases; J trimming: 2 bases; junction bases outside the gene matches: 3. Here the CDR3 DNA reads TGTGCCAGCAGTTTCGGCGGGGGAAACACCGGGGAGCTGTTTTTT. This translates into CASSFGGGNTGELFF.

V usage is TRBV19 and J usage is TRBJ2-1; D not certain. V dropped 3 bases and J dropped 5 bases, with 8 bases sitting between them. This CDR3 spans 13 amino acids. CDR1 is LNHDA, CDR2 SQIVND, per germline (reference sequence). In DNA form, the CDR3 reads TGTGCCAGTAGTATGGGCGGACACAATGAGCAGTTCTTC. It specifies CASSMGGHNEQFF. The whole variable domain, remainder taken from reference TRBV19 and TRBJ2-1, is DGGITQSPKYLFRKEGQNVTLSCEQNLNHDAMYWYRQDPGQGLRLIYYSQIVNDFQKGDIAEGYSVSREKKESFPLTVTSAQKNPTAFYLCASSMGGHNEQFFGPGTRLTVL.

The DNA for the CDR3 is TGTGCCAGCAGTGCACAGGGGACGAACACTGAAGCTTTCTTT. This encodes CASSAQGTNTEAFF. The chain has TRBV27 and TRBJ1-1; 7 positions match TRBD1. The length of the CDR3 is 14 residues. Losses at the gene ends were 5 bases for V and 1 base for J; bases not matched to a gene: 4. Germline values: CDR1 MNHEY, CDR2 SMNVEV (reference sequence).

This chain links TRBV7-6 with TRBJ2-5; D is perhaps TRBD1 or TRBD2 (7 bases each). V was pared by 2 bases and J by 2 bases, with 15 bases between. The CDR3 covers 16 residues. CDR1 is SGHVS, CDR2 FNYEAQ, per germline. CDR3 DNA: TGTGCCAGCAGCTTACAGGGGGACTACATACAAGAGACCCAGTACTTC. Translating gives CASSLQGDYIQETQYF.

The rearrangement links TRBV5-6 to TRBJ2-7, with TRBD2 matching 8 bases. The CDR3 is 16 residues long. Germline V lookup: CDR1 SGHDT, CDR2 YYEEEE. J gave up 1 base and V 0 bases, and 6 bases lay outside the gene matches. CDR3 residues: CASSLAAGGWSYEQYF. CDR3 nucleotide sequence: TGTGCCAGCAGCTTGGCGGCGGGAGGATGGTCCTACGAGCAGTACTTC.

Points on this clone: Distinct nucleotide sequences in the sample also encode this CDR3. The rearrangement uses TRBV5-6 and TRBJ2-7; D is unclear. V gave up 1 base and J gave up 3 bases, with 5 bases separating them. CDR1 and CDR2 from the germline V gene are SGHDT and YYEEEE. The CDR3 is 12 amino acids. CDR3 region: CASSLWDYEQYF. The CDR3 DNA follows: TGTGCCAGCAGCTTGTGGGACTACGAGCAGTACTTC.

Only a few counts were recorded for this clone. Other DNA sequences in the sample encode the same CDR3. Written as DNA, the CDR3 is TGTGCCAGCAGCGGTCAGGGGTCTGAAGCTTTCTTT. Its translation: CASSGQGSEAFF. J is TRBJ1-1 and V is TRBV9; D may be TRBD1 (6 bases). The CDR3 contains 12 residues. V gave up 3 bases and J gave up 6 bases, with 9 bases separating them. CDR1 is SGDLS, CDR2 YYNGEE, per germline.

Details on this clone: This same CDR3 is encoded by further DNA sequences in the sample. This rearrangement joins TRBV4-1 to TRBJ1-6, with unresolved D. Germline loops: CDR1 MGHRA, CDR2 YSYEKL. V lost 1 base and J lost 7, with 8 bases in between. CDR3 length: 14 amino acids. The CDR3 DNA reads TGCGCCAGCAGCCAAGGTCCGGGGAATTCACCCCTCCACTTT. Residues: CASSQGPGNSPLHF.

The V and J genes are TRBV7-6 and TRBJ1-6, with D possibly TRBD1 on 6 matching bases. Germline CDR1 SGHVS, CDR2 FNYEAQ. Trimming took off 5 bases at V and 7 bases at J, with 15 bases between the two ends. The CDR3 is 15 residues long. For the CDR3, the DNA is TGTGCCAGCAGCACAGGGTGGGATGGAAATTCACCCCTCCACTTT. The encoded protein is CASSTGWDGNSPLHF.

This clone has a single count. Other nucleotide sequences from this sample produce the same CDR3. Here the CDR3 DNA reads TGTGCCAGCAGCTTAGAGGGGACAGGGAACTACGAGCAGTACTTC. The encoded protein is CASSLEGTGNYEQYF. The chain is built from TRBV7-6 and TRBJ2-7; 9 nucleotides align to TRBD1. CDR1 and CDR2 from the germline V gene are SGHVS and FNYEAQ. The CDR3 has 15 amino acids. V shed 1 base, J shed 3 bases, and the junction held 4 bases outside the gene matches.

This clone was detected a few times. This chain links TRBV4-1 with TRBJ1-1, with 9 positions matching TRBD1. The CDR3 runs to 14 residues. Germline lookup yields CDR1 MGHRA and CDR2 YSYEKL. Trimming took 5 bases from V and 4 from J; bases not matched to a gene: 5. The CDR3 DNA is TGCGCCAGCAGCGTGGGACAGGGCATCACTGAAGCTTTCTTT. Its translation: CASSVGQGITEAFF.